This T cell receptor beta chain is drawn from a study of cytomegalovirus exposure and HLA in healthy donors. Study observations and caveats: According to a later analysis, most TCR beta chains associated with CMV appeared HLA-restricted.

A multiplex PCR was run with 60 Vbeta primers and 13 Jbeta primers. Assay: immunoSEQ multiplex PCR; the TCRdb copy retains only in-frame clones and omits some. The sample lists approximately 130,000 clones; over 80% were seen once. V lost 5 bases and J lost 2, with 16 bases in between. CDR1 LNHNV and CDR2 YYDKDF come from the germline V gene (reference sequence). The CDR3 contains 16 residues. Donors consisted of healthy bone marrow donors. With respect to this clone: Its antigen is unidentified.

The TCR comes from a boy between 10 and 17 years old in good health and CMV-seronegative. Source material: PBMCs. J is TRBJ1-5 and V is TRBV15; D gene uncertain. The CDR3 here is CATSARVGGGNQPQHF. CDR3 sequence (DNA): TGTGCCACCAGCGCCCGAGTAGGCGGCGGCAATCAGCCCCAGCATTTT.